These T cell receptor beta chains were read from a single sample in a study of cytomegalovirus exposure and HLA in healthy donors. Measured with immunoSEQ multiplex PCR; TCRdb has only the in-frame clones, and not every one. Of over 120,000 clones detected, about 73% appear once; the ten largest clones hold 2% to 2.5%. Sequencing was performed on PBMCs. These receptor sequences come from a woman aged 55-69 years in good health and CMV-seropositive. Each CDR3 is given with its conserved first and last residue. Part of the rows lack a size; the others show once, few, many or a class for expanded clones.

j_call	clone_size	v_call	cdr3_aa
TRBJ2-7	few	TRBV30	CAWTRTSGYYEQYF
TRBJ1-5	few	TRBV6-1	CASSEGGGNQPQHF
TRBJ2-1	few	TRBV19	CASSISFREGSYNEQFF
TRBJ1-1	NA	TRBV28	CASSQAGGQGSNTEAFF
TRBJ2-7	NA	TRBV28	CASSRNQRGEQYF
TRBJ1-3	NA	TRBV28	CATSRGPSGNTIYF
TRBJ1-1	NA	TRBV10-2	CASRFGGAEATEAFF
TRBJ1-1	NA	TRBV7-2	CASSSTGRHTEAFF
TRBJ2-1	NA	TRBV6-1	CASKSSLSYNEQFF
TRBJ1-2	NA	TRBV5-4	CASSLELNAYGYTF
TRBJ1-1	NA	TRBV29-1	CSVVGPGLNTEAFF
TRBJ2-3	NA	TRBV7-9	CASSRTLAPLTDTQYF
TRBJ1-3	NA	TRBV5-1	CASSLFQGTSGNTIYF
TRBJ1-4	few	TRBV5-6	CASSFTGSGDEKLFF
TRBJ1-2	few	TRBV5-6	CASSFRGTGEVYGYTF
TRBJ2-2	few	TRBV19	CASSMGARNTGELFF
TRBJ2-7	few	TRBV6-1	CASRKTGLVFYEQYF
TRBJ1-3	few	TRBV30	CAWSFTGGAGNTIYF
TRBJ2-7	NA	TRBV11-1	CASSAKTSWQYF
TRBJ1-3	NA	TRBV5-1	CASSSGTGSSGNTIYF
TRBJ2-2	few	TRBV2	CASSEPLGGGELFF
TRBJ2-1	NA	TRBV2	CASSVASSYNEQFF
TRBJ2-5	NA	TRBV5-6	CASSLGQGLQETQYF
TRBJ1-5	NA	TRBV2	CASSGQGQYSNQPQHF
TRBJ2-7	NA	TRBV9	CASSLAGTGKGEQYF
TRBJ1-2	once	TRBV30	CAWRSQGATGYTF
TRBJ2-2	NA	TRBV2	CASSQGGGNTGELFF
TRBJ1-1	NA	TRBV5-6	CASSFLTGMNTEAFF
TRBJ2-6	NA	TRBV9	CASSPGQGRVLILTF
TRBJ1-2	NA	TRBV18	CASSPEDRGNYGYTF
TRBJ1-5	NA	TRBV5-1	CASSLDGTDNQPQHF
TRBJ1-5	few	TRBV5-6	CASSWGQGDSNQPQHF
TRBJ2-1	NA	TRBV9	CASSDGTGYPEQFF